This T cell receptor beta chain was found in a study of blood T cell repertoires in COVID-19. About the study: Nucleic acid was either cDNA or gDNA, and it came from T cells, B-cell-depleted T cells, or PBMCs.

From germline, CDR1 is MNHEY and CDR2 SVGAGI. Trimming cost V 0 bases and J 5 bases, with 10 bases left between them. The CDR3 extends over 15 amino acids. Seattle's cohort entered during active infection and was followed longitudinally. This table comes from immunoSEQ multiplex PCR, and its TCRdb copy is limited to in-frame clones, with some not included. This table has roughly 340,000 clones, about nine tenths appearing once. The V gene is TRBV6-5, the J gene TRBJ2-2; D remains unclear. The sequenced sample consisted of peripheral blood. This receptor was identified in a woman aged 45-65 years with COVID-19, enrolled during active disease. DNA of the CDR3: TGTGCCAGCAGTTACTCAGCCGTGAGGACCGGGGAGCTGTTTTTT. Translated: CASSYSAVRTGELFF.